This TCR beta chain was captured by sequencing in a study of technical replicates of blood from several donors. Clones were read by immunoSEQ multiplex PCR, and TCRdb kept only the in-frame ones, dropping some. The table records 95,000 or so clones, about 95% of them present only once. Trimming removed 2 bases from V and 0 bases from J, with 9 bases in between. Germline values: CDR1 SGHDT, CDR2 YYEEEE. The CDR3 extends over 14 amino acids. This clonotype originated in a human donor in good health. What was sequenced was T cells isolated from PBMCs. The genes are TRBV5-6 and TRBJ2-7, with D hard to call. CDR3 bases: TGTGCCAGCAGCTTTAGCTCGGACTCCTACGAGCAGTACTTC. This gives the protein CASSFSSDSYEQYF. The full variable domain, with the rest looked up from reference TRBV5-6 and TRBJ2-7, is DAGVTQSPTHLIKTRGQQVTLRCSPKSGHDTVSWYQQALGQGPQFIFQYYEEEERQRGNFPDRFSGHQFPNYSSELNVNALLLGDSALYLCASSFSSDSYEQYFGPGTRLTVT.